This T cell receptor (beta chain) was captured by sequencing in a study of Graves' ophthalmopathy and Graves' hyperthyroidism. This clonotype was seen at least ten times. Its target is not known. Germline CDR1 reads LNHDA; CDR2 reads SQIVND (reference sequence). This CDR3 comprises 15 residues. V was trimmed by 4 bases and J by 0 bases, leaving 12 bases between them. Points from the study as a whole: Ophthalmopathy could be told apart from stable hyperthyroidism by a 13-signature model (around 85% sensitivity, roughly 81% specificity).

RNA transcripts were the template, and TCR beta CDR3 regions were amplified from them. HTBI-primed RT-PCR formed the first round, and a multiplex PCR formed the second. TCRdb called the multiplex PCR reads again in MiXCR, with one record for every CDR3 protein. This sample has about 390,000 distinct CDR3 sequences, with approximately 18% found just once. A follow-up of 18 months without ophthalmopathy meant that hyperthyroidism was stable. Only newly diagnosed hyperthyroidism patients aged 18 to 65, with under 2 months' duration, were enrolled. Sequencing input: peripheral blood. The source is an adult woman with stable Graves' hyperthyroidism. The gene calls are TRBV19 and TRBJ1-1, with D possibly TRBD1 on 6 matching bases. The CDR3 bases are TGTGCCAGTAGTACCGGGGGACAAATGAACACTGAAGCTTTCTTT. Translation: CASSTGGQMNTEAFF.